The next 12 T cell receptor beta chains were all read from a single sample in a study of T cell responses to AZD1222 COVID-19 vaccine. The assay was immunoSEQ multiplex PCR, and TCRdb's table has in-frame clones only and misses some. The data show 100,000 to 150,000 clones, about 90% seen once. Sample: peripheral blood, taken on day 0 of AZD1222 vaccination. Receptor source: an adult in good health.

The chain combines TRBV28 with TRBJ1-5, with D perhaps TRBD1 (5 bases). The CDR3 has 22 residues. Trimming removed 7 bases at V and 0 bases at J, with 34 bases between. The V gene's germline CDR1 is MDHEN and CDR2 SYDVKM. CDR3: CASTRGADPDSYIIYSNQPQHF. The CDR3 nucleotides read TGTGCCAGCACGAGGGGCGCGGATCCCGACTCGTACATTATTTATAGCAATCAGCCCCAGCATTTT.

V and J are TRBV2 and TRBJ2-5; D is undetermined. The V end was cut by 7 bases, the J end by 0 bases, with 9 bases between. Per germline, CDR1 SNHLY and CDR2 FYNNEI. The CDR3 is made up of 13 amino acids. CDR3 sequence reads: CASNYLYQETQYF. CDR3 sequence (DNA): TGTGCCAGCAATTACCTTTACCAAGAGACCCAGTACTTC.

The genes are TRBV5-1 and TRBJ2-1; 7 nucleotides align to TRBD1. J was trimmed by 2 bases and V by 0 bases; bases with no gene match: 2. The length of the CDR3 is 15 residues. Germline V gene sequence: CDR1 SGHRS, CDR2 YFSETQ. The DNA for the CDR3 is TGCGCCAGCAGCTTGGGGGACAGACCCTACAATGAGCAGTTCTTC. Protein product: CASSLGDRPYNEQFF.

V gene TRBV20-1 combines with J gene TRBJ1-2, with 9 bases lining up with TRBD1. In germline, CDR1 is DFQATT, CDR2 SNEGSKA (reference sequence). With 3 bases clipped from V and 1 base from J, the junction kept 15 bases outside the gene matches. CDR3 size: 18 residues. The CDR3 here is CSASNVGTGRGNNYGYTF. DNA for the CDR3: TGCAGTGCTAGTAATGTGGGGACAGGGAGAGGAAATAACTATGGCTACACCTTC.

This clone has only one observation. The chain links TRBV5-1 to TRBJ2-5, with D unclear. Trimming cost V 4 bases and J 0 bases, with 4 bases left between them. The CDR3 is 12 amino acids. Germline-derived CDR1 and CDR2 are SGHRS and YFSETQ. CDR3 in amino acids: CASSPYQETQYF. CDR3 DNA sequence: TGCGCCAGCAGCCCCTACCAAGAGACCCAGTACTTC.

The rearrangement uses TRBV2 and TRBJ2-7; TRBD1 aligns across 9 bases. Germline CDR1 is SNHLY and CDR2 is FYNNEI. Germline trimming cut 7 bases from V and 1 base from J; bases unmatched to any gene: 11. The CDR3 spans 16 residues. CDR3 sequence (DNA): TGTGCCAGCATTCGACCGGGACAGGGTTTTTCCTACGAGCAGTACTTC. Translated, it gives CASIRPGQGFSYEQYF.

J is TRBJ1-3 and V is TRBV28; D ambiguous. The ends were cut back, 1 base at V and 1 base at J, with 8 bases in the middle. The CDR3 totals 15 residues. From germline, CDR1 is MDHEN and CDR2 SYDVKM. CDR3 sequence (DNA): TGTGCCAGCAGTTTATTTCGACTTTCTGGAAACACCATATATTTT. Its translation is CASSLFRLSGNTIYF.

The V gene is TRBV5-1, the J gene TRBJ1-4, with 9 bases identical to TRBD1. Germline V gene data show CDR1 as SGHRS and CDR2 as YFSETQ. J lost 4 bases, V lost 0 bases, and 1 base had no gene match. The CDR3 loop spans 15 amino acids. The CDR3 region is CASSLVTGGNEKLFF. The CDR3 DNA reads as TGCGCCAGCAGCTTGGTGACAGGGGGTAATGAAAAACTGTTTTTT.

The chain employs TRBV6-6 and TRBJ1-5; TRBD1 matches 7 bases. In germline, CDR1 is MNHNY, CDR2 SVGAGI (reference sequence). The CDR3 length is 14 residues. V lost 6 bases and J lost 5; bases outside the gene matches: 7. The CDR3 DNA reads as TGTGCCAGCAGACAGGGGACCGGACATCAGCCCCAGCATTTT. Translating gives CASRQGTGHQPQHF.

The CDR3 spells CSASPGHPNQPQHF. The CDR3 coding sequence is TGCAGTGCTAGTCCGGGACATCCTAATCAGCCCCAGCATTTT. This chain uses TRBV20-1 with TRBJ1-5, with a tentative D call TRBD1 (6 bases). The ends were cut back, 3 bases at V and 4 bases at J, with 13 bases in the middle. CDR3 length: 14 residues. CDR1 and CDR2 from the germline V gene are DFQATT and SNEGSKA (reference sequence).

The chain has TRBV7-2 and TRBJ2-7; D gene unclear. The germline CDR1 and CDR2 sequences are SGHTA and FQGNSA. V lost 5 bases to trimming and J lost 2 bases, with 16 bases between them. This CDR3 region has 15 residues. The CDR3 DNA sequence: TGTGCCAGCAGCCCCGAGTTGCGTGCAGCCTACGAGCAGTACTTC. Translated, it gives CASSPELRAAYEQYF.

The chain is built from TRBV7-8 and TRBJ2-1; 7 nucleotides align to TRBD2. This CDR3 has 16 amino acids. The V gene end was trimmed by 6 bases and the J gene end by 0 bases; junction bases not matched to a gene: 8. Germline CDR1 and CDR2: SGHVS and FQNEAQ. CDR3: CASSRGGGSSYNEQFF. The CDR3, as DNA: TGTGCCAGCAGTCGAGGCGGCGGGAGCTCCTACAATGAGCAGTTCTTC.